This paragraph covers one TCR beta chain sequence. This clonotype was picked up many times. Its binding antigen is unknown. Base qualities were left out, and no much larger clone turns up one base away. The sample's time point label, decoded: persistent/refractory GD, antithyroid drugs over 5 years with positive TRAb. For both TCR sequencing and RNA sequencing, RNA was extracted from PBMCs in TRIzol. The diagnosis of Graves' disease followed American Thyroid Association guidelines. Patients for the study were recruited at an endocrinology department in Xi'an, China. Each patient gave approximately 9 milliliters of peripheral blood, collected in an EDTA anticoagulant tube. Ficoll Paque Plus density gradient separation was used to isolate PBMCs, and no additional T cell sorting was done. An Agilent 2100 Bioanalyzer and agarose gel were used to check RNA quality, and a NanoDrop 2000 was used to measure RNA concentration.

The data were taken from a study of regulatory T cells in long-lasting Graves disease (dated by TCRdb to about 2021). About the study as a whole: To count as having persistent Graves' disease, a patient had to have received antithyroid drug treatment for over 5 years with TSH receptor autoantibodies remaining persistently positive. Persistent Graves' disease patients were compared with newly diagnosed Graves' disease patients by peripheral blood TCR sequencing and RNA sequencing. The study was registered as a clinical trial and conducted in China. TCR sequencing covered about 13 persistent and 20 or so newly diagnosed Graves' disease patients, 33 samples in total. Persistent Graves' disease patients in the clinical cohort had taken antithyroid drugs for roughly ten years on average. Broader findings and caveats from the paper: The authors acknowledged the small sample size as a limitation that may reduce accuracy. Patients with persistent disease shared more public clonotypes (about 2,900) than newly diagnosed patients did (around 930). TRBV28, TRBJ1-2 and TRBJ2-5 were preferentially used in persistent disease, while TRBV20-1 and TRBJ2-1 were favored in newly diagnosed disease. Peripheral blood alone was examined, since thyroid tissue, which constituted the primary lesion, could not be accessed. Persistent Graves' disease patients showed lower TCR Shannon entropy and fewer highly expanded clones than newly diagnosed patients, suggesting clonal expansion. Sequencing and analysis were limited to the TCR beta chain.

Based on the germline V gene, the CDR1 and CDR2 sequences are MDHEN and SYDVKM. From its cysteine to its phenylalanine, the CDR3 spans 15 amino acids. CDR3 DNA is the only sequence kept; it has 45 bases, read in frame from the first base. The V end gives up 5 bases and the J end 0 bases, leaving 7 bases in the junction not matched to a gene. The library was prepared using multiplex PCR. Sequencing took place on an Illumina HiSeq 4000. To build TCR beta libraries, CDR3 regions were amplified by Arm-PCR using iRepertoire HTBI primers. Before sequencing, the PCR products went through gel purification. The authors' analysis ran thus. Gene usage analysis of CDR3 amino acid clonotypes relied on the 55 to 80 TRBV and about 15 TRBJ segments identified across samples. Filtered high-quality paired reads were merged into contigs using COPE and FqMerger. Contigs were aligned with BLAST to IMGT TRBV, TRBD and TRBJ reference genes, and CDR3 was defined per IMGT. Clonotypes above 0.1% frequency were classified as highly expanded clones. Repertoire diversity was measured by Shannon entropy, and V-J evenness by the Gini coefficient. Public clonotypes were defined as clonotypes shared by more than one individual. TCRdb took the public reads, trimmed them with fastp at Q25, ran MiXCR for clone calling and kept in-frame beta chains. Every CDR3 protein is listed once, alongside the most common genes and DNA of its rows. TCRdb, rather than the study authors, made the V and J calls. The sample table records about 460,000 distinct CDR3 sequences; about 20% of these occur just once. The top ten hold around 13% of the sample.

The sample here was peripheral blood mononuclear cells (PBMCs), taken when the disease was refractory, from a patient treated with antithyroid drugs. The rearrangement joined TRBV28 to TRBJ2-7; a stretch of 7 junction bases matches TRBD1. The receptor comes from a female donor with Graves disease. The CDR3 corresponds to CASSIGDSSSYEQYF. The nucleotide sequence is given as TGTGCCAGCAGTATCGGGGACAGTAGCTCCTACGAGCAGTACTTC.